The clone carrying this TCR beta chain has more than one count but fewer than ten. This entry is derived from a study of shared clonotypes between healthy human individuals. Profiling relied on immunoSEQ multiplex PCR, and the TCRdb table lists in-frame clones only, not all of them. This table holds about 2.3 million clones, 93% found once. Germline V gene lookup returns CDR1 SGHTA and CDR2 FQGTGA. V was clipped by 5 bases and J by 2 bases; unmatched bases: 6. The CDR3 has 15 amino acids. The sample comprised naive CD4+ T cells from PBMCs. Subset: CD45RA+ positively selected. This receptor was identified in a man between 18 and 35 years old in good health. Some clones in this sample may be carry-over from other donors' samples. The chain employs TRBV7-3 and TRBJ2-1; 7 bases are a match to TRBD1. The CDR3 DNA follows: TGTGCCAGCAGCGTAGACAGGGCAGCCTACAATGAGCAGTTCTTC. It specifies CASSVDRAAYNEQFF. The whole variable domain, filled in from reference TRBV7-3 and TRBJ2-1, reads GAGVSQTPSNKVTEKGKYVELRCDPISGHTALYWYRQSLGQGPEFLIYFQGTGAADDSGLPNDRFFAVRPEGSVSTLKIQRTERGDSAVYLCASSVDRAAYNEQFFGPGTRLTVL.